What follows are 13 T cell receptor beta chains derived from one specimen sequenced in a study of T cells in Graves' hyperthyroidism and ophthalmopathy. Template material for amplifying TCR beta CDR3 regions consisted of RNA transcripts. The TCR CDR3 was amplified in a first-round RT-PCR using the HTBI primer set. TCRdb processed the multiplex PCR reads anew with MiXCR; each CDR3 protein has one entry. The table records fewer than 700,000 distinct CDR3 sequences, over 15% of them present only once. The specimen was blood. Receptor source: a young woman with Graves' ophthalmopathy.

This clonotype was seen repeatedly, ten times or more. The chain is built from TRBV28 and TRBJ2-4; no firm D call. Germline CDR1 is MDHEN and CDR2 is SYDVKM. Deletions cut 6 bases from V and 3 bases from J, with 12 bases between. This CDR3 region has 14 residues. The CDR3 nucleotides are TGTGCCAGCAGCTCCGGGCAGGACAAAAACATTCAGTACTTC. This encodes CASSSGQDKNIQYF.

This sequence joins TRBV7-9 and TRBJ1-6, with 9 bases that match TRBD1. The V gene end was trimmed by 2 bases and the J gene end by 10 bases; junction bases not matched to a gene: 6. CDR1 and CDR2 from the germline V gene are SEHNR and FQNEAQ (reference sequence). CDR3 length equals 15 residues. CDR3 DNA: TGTGCCAGCAGCTTACTACGGACAGGGGACTCACCCCTCCACTTT. Protein sequence: CASSLLRTGDSPLHF.

This clonotype was picked up a small number of times. The chain is built from TRBV28 and TRBJ1-5, with 8 bases identical to TRBD1. The CDR3 runs to 15 residues. Germline values: CDR1 MDHEN, CDR2 SYDVKM. With V trimmed by 4 bases and J by 6 bases, 8 bases remained unmatched. Here the CDR3 reads CASSSFGQGSQPQHF. DNA of the CDR3: TGTGCCAGCAGTTCCTTTGGACAGGGAAGTCAGCCCCAGCATTTT.

This clonotype was found many times. J is TRBJ2-2 and V is TRBV27, with D possibly matching TRBD2 (6 bases). Deletions cut 4 bases from V and 2 bases from J, with 11 bases between. Germline V lookup: CDR1 MNHEY, CDR2 SMNVEV (reference sequence). This CDR3 spans 15 amino acids. CDR3: CASSSPSANTGELFF. The CDR3 DNA reads as TGTGCCAGCAGTTCGCCTAGCGCAAACACCGGGGAGCTGTTTTTT.

This clonotype was seen at least ten times. The genes are TRBV19 and TRBJ1-2, with 9 nucleotides matching TRBD1. The germline V gene encodes CDR1 LNHDA and CDR2 SQIVND (reference sequence). The length of the CDR3 is 13 residues. Trimming cost V 4 bases and J 5 bases; bases outside gene matches: 2. The CDR3, as DNA: TGTGCCAGTAGTACCGGACAGGGGTATGGCTACACCTTC. It specifies CASSTGQGYGYTF.

This clonotype was counted ten times or more. The chain uses TRBV3-1 and TRBJ2-5, with D hard to call. This CDR3 is 13 amino acids long. In germline, CDR1 is LGHDT, CDR2 YNNKEL (reference sequence). V was clipped by 3 bases and J by 2 bases, with 7 bases between them. The CDR3 loop reads CASSHSRQETQYF. CDR3 sequence (DNA): TGTGCCAGCAGCCACAGTAGGCAAGAGACCCAGTACTTC.

This clonotype has just a few counts. This chain's CDR3 is CSAILGLAGEGSYEQYF. CDR3 in DNA: TGCAGTGCCATCCTAGGACTAGCGGGAGAGGGTTCCTACGAGCAGTACTTC. The V gene is TRBV20-1, the J gene TRBJ2-7; 13 positions match TRBD2. With 6 bases clipped from V and 1 base from J, the junction kept 12 bases outside the gene matches. The CDR3 has 17 amino acids. Germline V gives CDR1 DFQATT, CDR2 SNEGSKA (reference sequence).

At least ten counts were recorded for this clonotype. The J gene is TRBJ2-7, the V gene TRBV20-1; a possible D gene is TRBD1 (6 bases). V shed 3 bases and J shed 6 bases, with 21 bases lying between them. Germline V gene data show CDR1 as DFQATT and CDR2 as SNEGSKA (reference sequence). CDR3 length equals 15 residues. The CDR3 loop reads CSARPDSQRRGEQYF. Written as DNA, the CDR3 is TGCAGTGCTAGGCCGGACAGTCAACGAAGGGGCGAGCAGTACTTC.

DNA of the CDR3: TGTGCCAGCAGCGGTGGGACAGTATATAGCAATCAGCCCCAGCATTTT. It yields the protein CASSGGTVYSNQPQHF. The genes are TRBV7-2 and TRBJ1-5, with 7 bases identical to TRBD1. This CDR3 is 16 amino acids long. V shed 5 bases and J 0 bases; nucleotides not matched to a gene: 7. The V gene's germline CDR1 is SGHTA and CDR2 FQGNSA.

This clonotype was seen repeatedly, ten times or more. The V and J genes are TRBV6-1 and TRBJ1-2, with D possibly matching TRBD1 (5 bases). The CDR3 runs 15 residues. V dropped 5 bases and J dropped 3 bases, with 16 bases sitting between them. Germline values: CDR1 MNHNS, CDR2 SASEGT. CDR3 coding DNA: TGTGCCAGCAGTCGAGGGTCTGGGACGGACTATGGCTACACCTTC. Translating it yields CASSRGSGTDYGYTF.

This chain links TRBV5-4 with TRBJ1-1, with a tentative D call TRBD1 (5 bases). This CDR3 region has 15 residues. Trimming left V 0 bases short and J 3 bases short, with 12 bases between. Germline-derived CDR1 and CDR2 are SGHNT and YYREEE (reference sequence). CDR3 sequence: CASSLVKGVDTEAFF. In DNA, the CDR3 is TGTGCCAGCAGCTTGGTTAAAGGGGTAGACACTGAAGCTTTCTTT.

This rearrangement joins TRBV24-1 to TRBJ1-1, with 7 bases matching TRBD1. V trimming: 3 bases; J trimming: 8 bases; junction bases outside the gene matches: 5. The CDR3 is 13 amino acids. From germline, CDR1 is KGHDR and CDR2 SFDVKD. CDR3 in amino acids: CATSDRQGSEAFF. The CDR3 nucleotides read TGTGCCACCAGTGATCGACAGGGATCAGAAGCTTTCTTT.

With respect to this clonotype: A read error may be the cause here, since a much bigger clone is one base away. V gene TRBV20-1 combines with J gene TRBJ2-5, with 8 nucleotides matching TRBD1. Unmatched junction bases numbered 10, after V lost 6 bases and J lost 4 bases. This CDR3 spans 14 amino acids. Germline V gives CDR1 DFQATT, CDR2 SNEGSKA (reference sequence). The DNA for the CDR3 is TGCAGTGCAGACCCGGGACAGGACCGAGAGACCCAGTACTTC. It specifies CSADPGQDRETQYF.